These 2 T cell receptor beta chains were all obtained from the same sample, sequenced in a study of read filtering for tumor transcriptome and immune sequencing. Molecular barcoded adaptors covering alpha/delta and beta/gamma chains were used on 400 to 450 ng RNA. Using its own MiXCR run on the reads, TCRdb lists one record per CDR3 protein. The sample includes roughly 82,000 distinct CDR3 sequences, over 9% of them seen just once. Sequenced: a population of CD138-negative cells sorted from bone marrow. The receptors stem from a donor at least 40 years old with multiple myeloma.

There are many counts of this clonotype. CDR3 sequence (DNA): TGTGCCAGCAGCCCAGGGGGATACACCGGGGAGCTGTTTTTT. This gives the protein CASSPGGYTGELFF. The chain recombines TRBV7-9 with TRBJ2-2; 7 bases match TRBD1. The CDR3 consists of 14 residues. After removal of 5 bases from V and 3 bases from J, the junction contained 3 bases not matched to a gene. Per the germline V gene, CDR1 is SEHNR and CDR2 is FQNEAQ (reference sequence).

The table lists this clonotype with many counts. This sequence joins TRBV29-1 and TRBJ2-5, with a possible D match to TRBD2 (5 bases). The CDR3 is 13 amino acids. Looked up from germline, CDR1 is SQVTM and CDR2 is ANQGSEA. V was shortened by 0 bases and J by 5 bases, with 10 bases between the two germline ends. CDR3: CSVEDYSGETQYF. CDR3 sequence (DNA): TGCAGCGTTGAAGATTATTCGGGGGAGACCCAGTACTTC.